This T cell receptor beta chain emerged from a study of blood T cell repertoires in COVID-19. The wider study: The cDNA or gDNA used as material had been derived from T cells, B-cell-depleted T cells, or PBMCs.

V was trimmed by 4 bases and J by 1 base, leaving 13 bases between them. The CDR3 runs 15 residues. Per germline, CDR1 LGHNA and CDR2 YNFKEQ. Clones were read by immunoSEQ multiplex PCR, and TCRdb kept only the in-frame ones, dropping some. The data show around 280,000 clones, with around 87% seen just once and over 1% held by the top ten. The genes are TRBV4-2 and TRBJ1-1, with D possibly matching TRBD1 (5 bases). This clonotype originated in a man between 65 and 79 years old with acute or convalescent COVID-19. Sample: peripheral blood. CDR3: CASSRHGGENTEAFF. CDR3 bases: TGTGCCAGCAGCCGTCACGGGGGGGAGAACACTGAAGCTTTCTTT.